Listed below are T cell receptor beta chains from one sample, sequenced in a study of regulatory T cells in long-lasting Graves disease. TCRdb reanalysed the multiplex PCR reads using MiXCR and keeps one entry per CDR3 protein. Among roughly 500,000 distinct CDR3 sequences listed, around 11% were seen once. The same sample was also used in a study of T cells in Graves' hyperthyroidism and ophthalmopathy.

Specimen: peripheral blood mononuclear cells (PBMCs), collected at new diagnosis, from a patient treated with antithyroid drugs. The receptors here all came from a woman in her twenties or thirties with Graves disease. The CDR3 runs from the conserved cysteine through the conserved F or W. D genes are given only for firm matches. Some rows mark clone size as missing; the rest say once, few, many or name a class of expanded clone.

V gene: TRBV28; clone size: many; J gene: TRBJ2-1; D gene: TRBD2; CDR3 DNA: TGTGCCAGCAGCCCCCTGTGGGGGGGTCCAGAAGTGGAGCAGTTCTTC; CDR3 protein: CASSPLWGGPEVEQFF
V gene: TRBV19; clone size: -; J gene: TRBJ2-3; D gene: TRBD1; CDR3 DNA: TGTGCCAGTAGGACAAACAGGGGAGATACGCAGTATTTT; CDR3 protein: CASRTNRGDTQYF
V gene: TRBV2; clone size: many; J gene: TRBJ2-1; D gene: -; CDR3 DNA: TGTGCCAGCAGTTACCGTGGCGCCTTTATCAGGGGAAAGTTCTTC; CDR3 protein: CASSYRGAFIRGKFF
V gene: TRBV11-2; clone size: many; J gene: TRBJ2-5; D gene: -; CDR3 DNA: TGTGCCAGCAGCTTCAGTGCCCAAGAGGCCCAGTACTTC; CDR3 protein: CASSFSAQEAQYF
V gene: TRBV6-2/TRBV6-3; clone size: many; J gene: TRBJ2-1; D gene: TRBD1; CDR3 DNA: TGTGCCAGCAGTTTCCTCGGACAGGTCCATGAGCAGTTCTTC; CDR3 protein: CASSFLGQVHEQFF
V gene: TRBV3-1; clone size: -; J gene: TRBJ2-1; D gene: -; CDR3 DNA: TGTGCCAGCAGCCCAAGACTTGCCAATGAGCAGTTCTTC; CDR3 protein: CASSPRLANEQFF
V gene: TRBV25-1; clone size: few; J gene: TRBJ2-1; D gene: -; CDR3 DNA: TGTGCCAGCAGTCAGCAGGGGGGCAATGAGCAGTTCTTC; CDR3 protein: CASSQQGGNEQFF
V gene: TRBV7-8; clone size: -; J gene: TRBJ1-1; D gene: -; CDR3 DNA: TGTGCCAGCAGCTTACGTCAAAGTGGCAGGGTGAACACTGAAGCTTTCTTT; CDR3 protein: CASSLRQSGRVNTEAFF
V gene: TRBV24-1; clone size: -; J gene: TRBJ2-1; D gene: TRBD1; CDR3 DNA: TGTGCCACCAGTGACCGCCGGGACAGGGGAATGGTGGGCAATGAGCAGTTCTTC; CDR3 protein: CATSDRRDRGMVGNEQFF
V gene: TRBV2; clone size: many; J gene: TRBJ1-1; D gene: -; CDR3 DNA: TGTGCCAGCAATCGCGAATATCACAGCAACACTGAAGCTTTCTTT; CDR3 protein: CASNREYHSNTEAFF
V gene: TRBV20-1; clone size: many; J gene: TRBJ2-7; D gene: -; CDR3 DNA: TGCAGTGCCGGACCGGGACTGAGTTACGAGCAGTACTTC; CDR3 protein: CSAGPGLSYEQYF
V gene: TRBV11-3; clone size: many; J gene: TRBJ2-1; D gene: -; CDR3 DNA: TGTGCCAGCAGCTTCGATCCGTCGAGGGGGGGGAGCTCCTACAATGAGCAGTTCTTC; CDR3 protein: CASSFDPSRGGSSYNEQFF
V gene: TRBV19; clone size: few; J gene: TRBJ2-1; D gene: -; CDR3 DNA: TGTGCCAGTAGTAGATTCAACTCGGCAGAGCAGTTCTTC; CDR3 protein: CASSRFNSAEQFF
V gene: TRBV6-2/TRBV6-3; clone size: many; J gene: TRBJ2-1; D gene: -; CDR3 DNA: TGTGCCAGCAGTACATCAAGTTACAATGAGCAGTTCTTC; CDR3 protein: CASSTSSYNEQFF
V gene: TRBV27; clone size: few; J gene: TRBJ1-2; D gene: -; CDR3 DNA: TGTGCCAGCACCGAAAGCCCGCTATCAGGAGGCTACACCTTC; CDR3 protein: CASTESPLSGGYTF
V gene: TRBV28; clone size: many; J gene: TRBJ2-7; D gene: -; CDR3 DNA: TGTGCCAGCAGTTTGACGCGGGCCTCCTACGAGCAGTACTTC; CDR3 protein: CASSLTRASYEQYF
V gene: TRBV11-2; clone size: many; J gene: TRBJ2-1; D gene: TRBD2; CDR3 DNA: TGTGCCAGCAGCTTTACTAGCGGGGCTTACAATGAGCAGTTCTTC; CDR3 protein: CASSFTSGAYNEQFF
V gene: TRBV2; clone size: many; J gene: TRBJ1-2; D gene: -; CDR3 DNA: TGTGCCAGCAGTGAAGTCAGGCAGTTGGGCGGCTACACCTTC; CDR3 protein: CASSEVRQLGGYTF
V gene: TRBV2; clone size: -; J gene: TRBJ2-7; D gene: -; CDR3 DNA: TGTGCCAGCAGTGAGTTTGGGGAGACTGGGGGGCTCAACGAGCAGTACTTC; CDR3 protein: CASSEFGETGGLNEQYF
V gene: TRBV10-3; clone size: many; J gene: TRBJ1-1; D gene: -; CDR3 DNA: TGTGCCATCAGCCCCCGGGACCCCCCGGTGAACACTGAAGCTTTCTTT; CDR3 protein: CAISPRDPPVNTEAFF
V gene: TRBV3-1; clone size: few; J gene: TRBJ2-3; D gene: TRBD2; CDR3 DNA: TGTGCCAGCAGCCAAGATATAAAACTAGCGGGTTTCACAGATACGCAGTATTTT; CDR3 protein: CASSQDIKLAGFTDTQYF
V gene: TRBV29-1; clone size: many; J gene: TRBJ1-1; D gene: -; CDR3 DNA: TGCAGCGTCCAGCCCGACAGGTACACTGAAGCTTTCTTT; CDR3 protein: CSVQPDRYTEAFF
V gene: TRBV5-1; clone size: many; J gene: TRBJ2-7; D gene: -; CDR3 DNA: TGCGCCAGCAGCTTGGAGTCACGGGGGCTTGACGAGCAGTACTTC; CDR3 protein: CASSLESRGLDEQYF
V gene: TRBV19; clone size: many; J gene: TRBJ1-1; D gene: -; CDR3 DNA: TGTGCCAGTAGGGGCCGGGAACGCAGAGTGAACACTGAAGCTTTCTTT; CDR3 protein: CASRGRERRVNTEAFF
V gene: TRBV19; clone size: many; J gene: TRBJ1-2; D gene: -; CDR3 DNA: TGTGCCAGTAGTATAGATCTCCAGGCCCTTGGCTATGGCTACACCTTC; CDR3 protein: CASSIDLQALGYGYTF
V gene: TRBV2; clone size: -; J gene: TRBJ2-7; D gene: TRBD1; CDR3 DNA: TGTGCCAGCAGAGAGGGGGCGCGATACGAGCAGTACTTC; CDR3 protein: CASREGARYEQYF
V gene: TRBV6-2/TRBV6-3; clone size: -; J gene: TRBJ2-4; D gene: TRBD2; CDR3 DNA: TGTGCCAGCTTACAGAGAGCGGGAGCGAGCATTCAGTACTTC; CDR3 protein: CASLQRAGASIQYF
V gene: TRBV7-2; clone size: -; J gene: TRBJ2-2; D gene: -; CDR3 DNA: TGTGCCAGCAGCTCCGCGGGATCTGGGGAGCTGTTTTTT; CDR3 protein: CASSSAGSGELFF
V gene: TRBV29-1; clone size: many; J gene: TRBJ1-2; D gene: -; CDR3 DNA: TGCAGCGTTGGAGGGCCAAGTGGCTACACCTTC; CDR3 protein: CSVGGPSGYTF